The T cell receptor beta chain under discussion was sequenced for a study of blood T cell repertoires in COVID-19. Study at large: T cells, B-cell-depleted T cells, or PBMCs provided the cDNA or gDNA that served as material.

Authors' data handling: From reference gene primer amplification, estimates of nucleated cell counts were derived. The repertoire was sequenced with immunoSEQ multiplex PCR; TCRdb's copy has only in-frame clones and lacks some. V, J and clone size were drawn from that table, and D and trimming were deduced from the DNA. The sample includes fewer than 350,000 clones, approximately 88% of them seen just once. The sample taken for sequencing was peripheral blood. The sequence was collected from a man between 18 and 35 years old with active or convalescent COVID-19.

As DNA, the CDR3 is TGTGCCAGCAGCCACACTAGTGAGCAGTACTTC. Translated: CASSHTSEQYF. This rearrangement joins TRBV3-1 (or the pseudogene TRBV3-2) to TRBJ2-7; tentatively, D is TRBD2 (5 bases). The V gene's germline CDR1 is LGHDT and CDR2 YNNKEL (reference sequence). CDR3 length: 11 residues. V shed 3 bases and J shed 7 bases, with 7 bases lying between them.